This note documents a single T cell receptor beta chain sequence. Every bit of the isolated RNA underwent reverse transcription, so sequencing read expressed TCRB transcripts. The method was immunoSEQ multiplex PCR; TCRdb's version includes in-frame clones alone and lacks a portion of them. The repertoire holds about 160,000 clones, with less than 9.5% as singletons. The sample is drawn from a study of beta chain features in type 1 diabetes. V shed 2 bases, J shed 3 bases, and the junction held 9 bases outside the gene matches. Germline V gives CDR1 ENHRY, CDR2 SYGVKD. The CDR3 runs to 16 residues. Sequencing was carried out using central memory CD4+ T cells from blood. V and J are TRBV10-3 and TRBJ1-2, with TRBD1 matching over 7 bases. The sequence was obtained from a woman in her late teens or twenties in good health. DNA for the CDR3: TGTGCCATCAGTGAGAGAGCAGGGCAGGGGGACTATGGCTACACCTTC. Translation gives CAISERAGQGDYGYTF.